This entry describes one TCR beta chain. The table lists this clonotype with many counts. This receptor's antigen is unknown. The sample holds no much larger clone one base away, and base qualities are not on file. This sample was included in a study of low-dose radiotherapy and immunotherapy resistance in tumors (dated by TCRdb to between 2021 and 2022). Background on the whole study: Cohort 1 received 0.5 Gy per fraction every 2 weeks, with a prescribed total PTV dose of 6.5 Gy. In Cohort 2, 1 Gy per fraction was delivered every two weeks, for a total of 13 Gy over 26 weeks. Patients were given nivolumab as a 240 mg flat dose every two weeks and ipilimumab at 1 mg/kg every six weeks, with both drugs delivered intravenously. Cyclophosphamide 200 mg/m2 was given intravenously every two weeks, one day before each radiation and immunotherapy administration. Starting on cycle 1 day 1, patients took 300 mg of aspirin by mouth once a day for four cycles. Randomization of trial participants into treatment groups was not performed. Eight patients were included in the translational analysis: three from the first dose cohort and the first five from the second dose cohort.

What the time point label conveys for this sample: before trial treatment. The donors came from RACIN, which was a single-arm phase I dose-escalation trial that paired nivolumab and ipilimumab with aspirin, low-dose cyclophosphamide and low-dose radiotherapy. Patients with advanced, TIL-negative solid tumors were considered eligible. This sample was sequenced with an Illumina HiSeq 2500. To make first-strand cDNA, Superscript III was used along with a set of TRAV- and TRBV-specific primers so that both the TCRalpha and TCRbeta chains were covered. TCRs were amplified for approximately 20 PCR cycles with Phusion, using a constant-region primer paired with the adapter attached to the V primers. The MessageAmp II aRNA Amplification Kit was used to amplify the isolated mRNA, with in vitro transcription run for less than 20 hours at 37 degrees C. mRNA for TCR sequencing was isolated with the Dynabeads mRNA DIRECT Purification Kit. Indexed Illumina adapters were added in a second roughly 26-cycle Phusion PCR, and the resulting products were purified with AMPure XP beads. The original methods were these. Custom Perl scripts were used to pool TCR sequences that encoded the same protein, to remove out-of-frame sequences, and to calculate the abundance of each clonotype. The analysis excluded TCR sequences that were supported by just one read. The metrics used to describe the repertoires included Shannon entropy, Gini index, clonality, richness, and the frequency of TCRs shared between repertoires. TCRdb trimmed public reads at Q25 via fastp, called clones via MiXCR and kept in-frame beta chains. All rows with the same CDR3 protein become a single entry with the most common DNA and genes. TCRdb assigned the V and J calls; the authors' analysis was not used. The table for this sample lists tens of thousands of distinct CDR3 sequences; 15% to 20% of them were counted only once. Of the sample, about 2.8% falls within the top ten clones.

The germline V gene specifies SGHRS as CDR1 and YFSETQ as CDR2. Inclusive of the bounding cysteine and phenylalanine, the CDR3 is 17 residues long. Only the CDR3 part of the read is kept: 51 bases, read in frame from the first base. Trimming accounts for 9 bases at V and 1 base at J, while the number of junction bases matched to no gene is 13. Sequencing used PBMCs, obtained before treatment. This TCR was recovered from a male donor with prostate cancer. The chain couples TRBV5-1 to TRBJ2-2; 9 middle bases align to TRBD1. The bases read TGCGCCACCCGTCATTTCCCGGGACAGGGGAACACCGGGGAGCTGTTTTTT. The translation is CATRHFPGQGNTGELFF.